The 15 T cell receptor beta chains in this list originate from one sample, sequenced in a study of beta chain features in type 1 diabetes. The whole isolated RNA underwent reverse transcription, so sequencing captured expressed TCRB transcripts. Using immunoSEQ multiplex PCR, the repertoire was profiled, and TCRdb retains in-frame clones only, with some absent. The repertoire includes some 270,000 clones, 7.5% to 9.5% of them detected once, and roughly 1% sits in the top ten. Material: central memory CD4+ T cells from blood. The origin of the receptors is a woman younger than 30 in good health.

The CDR3 DNA is TGTGCCAGCAGCTTTACCCGGGCTCATAGCAATCAGCCCCAGCATTTT. Encoded protein: CASSFTRAHSNQPQHF. This chain joins TRBV28 and TRBJ1-5, with D unclear. The CDR3 sequence is 16 residues long. The ends were cut back, 6 bases at V and 0 bases at J, with 15 bases in the middle. Germline CDR1 is MDHEN and CDR2 is SYDVKM.

The CDR3 region is CASKRDTQTLGSGSGANVLTF. The DNA of the CDR3 is TGTGCCAGCAAGCGGGACACACAGACCCTGGGCTCGGGGTCTGGGGCCAACGTCCTGACTTTC. J is TRBJ2-6 and V is TRBV21-1; the table names TRBD2, a call not compared with the DNA. TRBV21-1 is a listed pseudogene. The CDR3 consists of 21 residues.

This chain links TRBV11-2 with TRBJ2-7, with 10 bases fitting TRBD2. Unmatched junction bases numbered 5, after V lost 5 bases and J lost 1 base. Germline V lookup: CDR1 SGHAT, CDR2 FQNNGV. This CDR3 is built from 15 residues. DNA of the CDR3: TGTGCCAGCAGCCGCGAAGCGGGAGGGTCCTACGAGCAGTACTTC. It specifies CASSREAGGSYEQYF.

This clone was detected a few times. The V gene is TRBV18, the J gene TRBJ1-5; D might be TRBD1 (5 bases). The CDR3 extends over 13 amino acids. The ends were cut back, 8 bases at V and 4 bases at J, with 12 bases in the middle. CDR1 and CDR2 (germline): KGHSH, LQKENI. In DNA form, the CDR3 reads TGTGCCAGCCTTAGGGGCCCGAATCAGCCCCAGCATTTT. Its translation is CASLRGPNQPQHF.

The V gene is TRBV11-2, the J gene TRBJ1-6, with D tentatively TRBD1 (5 bases). The CDR3 runs 15 residues. Looked up from germline, CDR1 is SGHAT and CDR2 is FQNNGV. The V end lost 7 bases, the J end lost 7 bases, and 17 bases lay between the germline ends. The CDR3 nucleotides read TGTGCCAGCACCAACAATCGGGGCCCAAATTCACCCCTCCACTTT. Protein product: CASTNNRGPNSPLHF.

V gene TRBV5-1 combines with J gene TRBJ2-3; 9 bases map to TRBD1. There are 13 residues in the CDR3. Per germline, CDR1 SGHRS and CDR2 YFSETQ. The V gene end was trimmed by 5 bases and the J gene end by 7 bases; junction bases not matched to a gene: 5. The CDR3 DNA sequence: TGCGCCAGCAGGGGGACAGGGAGGCATACGCAGTATTTT. This codes for CASRGTGRHTQYF.

At least ten counts were recorded for this clone. The chain has TRBV14 and TRBJ2-1; tentative D call: TRBD1 (5 bases). CDR3 length equals 15 residues. The V and J ends lost 2 bases and 2 bases respectively, with 10 bases between them. Germline values: CDR1 SGHDN, CDR2 FVKESK. The CDR3 sequence: CASSQQGVPYNEQFF. CDR3 DNA: TGTGCCAGCAGCCAACAAGGGGTCCCCTACAATGAGCAGTTCTTC.

Only a few counts were recorded for this clone. The genes are TRBV29-1 and TRBJ2-1; tentative D call: TRBD1 (7 bases). CDR1 is SQVTM, CDR2 ANQGSEA, per germline. V lost 6 bases and J lost 4, with 16 bases in between. The CDR3 loop spans 14 amino acids. The CDR3 loop reads CSVGGQLPYNEQFF. In nucleotides, the CDR3 is TGCAGCGTCGGGGGACAGCTCCCTTACAATGAGCAGTTCTTC.

This clone was seen only a few times. This CDR3 reads CSGWTSGINEQFF. The DNA of the CDR3 is TGCAGCGGCTGGACTAGCGGGATTAATGAGCAGTTCTTC. This rearrangement joins TRBV29-1 to TRBJ2-1; 12 bases map to TRBD2. Germline V lookup: CDR1 SQVTM, CDR2 ANQGSEA. This CDR3 has 13 amino acids. V was clipped by 7 bases and J by 7 bases; unmatched bases: 5.

This sequence joins TRBV7-2 and TRBJ2-1, with D possibly being TRBD2 (6 bases). Trimming left V 3 bases short and J 0 bases short, with 12 bases between. Germline loops: CDR1 SGHTA, CDR2 FQGNSA. The CDR3 extends over 16 amino acids. The CDR3 spells CASSFSSASSYNEQFF. The CDR3 DNA is TGTGCCAGCAGCTTCTCTAGCGCTAGCTCCTACAATGAGCAGTTCTTC.

Only a few counts were recorded for this clone. The rearrangement links TRBV5-4 to TRBJ2-7; 12 bases agree with TRBD1. Germline V gives CDR1 SGHNT, CDR2 YYREEE (reference sequence). V was clipped by 4 bases and J by 0 bases; unmatched bases: 5. CDR3 length: 16 amino acids. This CDR3 reads CASSPGTGGPSYEQYV. CDR3 coding DNA: TGTGCCAGCAGCCCCGGGACAGGGGGCCCCTCCTACGAGCAGTACGTC.

The chain employs TRBV29-1 and TRBJ2-7, with TRBD1 matching over 10 bases. This CDR3 is 13 amino acids long. V lost 5 bases to trimming and J lost 3 bases; unmatched junction nucleotides: 4. Germline CDR1 is SQVTM and CDR2 is ANQGSEA. Here the CDR3 reads CSVCRDRGYEQYV. CDR3 bases: TGCAGCGTTTGTAGGGACAGGGGCTACGAGCAGTACGTC.

This clone occurred a few times. CDR3 region: CASSPRGGVRAFF. CDR3 nucleotides: TGTGCCAGCAGCCCCCGGGGGGGCGTGAGAGCTTTCTTT. J is TRBJ1-1 and V is TRBV11-2; tentatively, D is TRBD1 (6 bases). Trimming took 5 bases from V and 10 from J, leaving 17 bases between them. Germline lookup yields CDR1 SGHAT and CDR2 FQNNGV. The CDR3 consists of 13 residues.

The chain joins TRBV7-9 to TRBJ2-1, with 10 bases fitting TRBD2. Germline loops: CDR1 SEHNR, CDR2 FQNEAQ (reference sequence). CDR3 length: 15 residues. V gave up 5 bases and J gave up 9 bases; unmatched junction bases: 10. CDR3 DNA: TGTGCCAGCAGCCCTCGAGCGGGAGGGGTCAGTGAGCAGTTCTTC. It is translated as CASSPRAGGVSEQFF.

The chain combines TRBV19 with TRBJ1-4; D unclear. Looked up from germline, CDR1 is LNHDA and CDR2 is SQIVND (reference sequence). V was clipped by 7 bases and J by 10 bases, with 10 bases between them. CDR3 length: 11 residues. The CDR3 region has the DNA TGTGCCAGTAAAACGAGGCGAAAACTGTTTTTT. Translation gives CASKTRRKLFF.